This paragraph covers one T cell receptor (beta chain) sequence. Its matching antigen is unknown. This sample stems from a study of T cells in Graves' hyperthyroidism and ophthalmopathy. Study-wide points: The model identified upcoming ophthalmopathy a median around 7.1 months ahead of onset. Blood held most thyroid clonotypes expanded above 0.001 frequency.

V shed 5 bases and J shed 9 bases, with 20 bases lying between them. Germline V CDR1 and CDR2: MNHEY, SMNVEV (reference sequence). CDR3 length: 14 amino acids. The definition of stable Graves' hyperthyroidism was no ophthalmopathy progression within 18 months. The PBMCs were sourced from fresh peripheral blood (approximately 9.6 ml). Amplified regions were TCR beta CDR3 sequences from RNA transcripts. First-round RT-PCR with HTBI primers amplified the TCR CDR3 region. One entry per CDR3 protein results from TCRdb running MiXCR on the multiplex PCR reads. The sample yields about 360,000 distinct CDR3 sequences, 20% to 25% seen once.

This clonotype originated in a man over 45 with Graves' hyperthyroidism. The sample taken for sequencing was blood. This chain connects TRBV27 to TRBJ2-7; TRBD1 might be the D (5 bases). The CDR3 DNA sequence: TGTGCCAGCAGTGCGACAGCCCGGAGCTTGGTGCAGTACTTC. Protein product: CASSATARSLVQYF.